The rows below give T cell receptor beta chains drawn from one sample of a study of regulatory T cells in long-lasting Graves disease. Via MiXCR, TCRdb re-called the multiplex PCR reads, giving one row per CDR3 protein. The table has about half a million distinct CDR3 sequences, about 11% seen once. These data were likewise used in another study, on T cells in Graves' hyperthyroidism and ophthalmopathy.

Sequencing was performed on peripheral blood mononuclear cells (PBMCs), taken at new diagnosis, from a patient treated with antithyroid drugs. The receptors come from a woman aged 25 to 39 with Graves disease. Both conserved end residues are part of each CDR3. The D gene is left open where the match is weak. The listing skips clone size in some rows; elsewhere it reads once, few, many or a size class.

many TRBJ2-1 TRBV20-1 TRBD2 TGCAGTGCTAGCGGGAGGCCCTCCTACAATGAGCAGTTCTTC CSASGRPSYNEQFF
many TRBJ1-4 TRBV20-1 . TGCAGTGCTAGGAAACAGGGAGTTCGAGAAAAACTGTTTTTT CSARKQGVREKLFF
many TRBJ2-1 TRBV29-1 TRBD2 TGCAGCGTTGAAGTTGCGGGAGGGCCGGATGGTGAGCAGTTCTTC CSVEVAGGPDGEQFF
many TRBJ2-7 TRBV11-2 TRBD1 TGTGCCATTCGGGACGGGACAGGTGCCTTTCAGGGTTACGAGCAGTACTTC CAIRDGTGAFQGYEQYF
many TRBJ1-3 TRBV18 . TGTGCCAGCTCACAATACAGGGATTACTCTGGAAACACCATATATTTT CASSQYRDYSGNTIYF
many TRBJ2-4 TRBV11-2 . TGTGCCAGCAGCCTCGTCCTAGCCAAAAACATTCAGTACTTC CASSLVLAKNIQYF
many TRBJ2-3 TRBV2 . TGTGCCAGCAAGCGGAGCGGGAGCACAGATACGCAGTATTTT CASKRSGSTDTQYF
. TRBJ1-4 TRBV6-2/TRBV6-3 . TGTGCCAGCAGACCATTCCAGGGGACCGGGCGTCTTGAAAAACTGTTTTTT CASRPFQGTGRLEKLFF
many TRBJ2-7 TRBV27 TRBD1 TGTGCCAGCAGCCGGGACAGGATAAAATACGAGCAGTACTTC CASSRDRIKYEQYF
many TRBJ2-3 TRBV20-1 . TGCAGTGCAGAACAACCCCCTGGGATAGGCAGTACGCAGTATTTT CSAEQPPGIGSTQYF
many TRBJ1-5 TRBV27 . TGTGCCAGCAGTGCCACCGGGCCCACTATCAATCAGCCCCAGCATTTT CASSATGPTINQPQHF
many TRBJ2-3 TRBV9 . TGTGCCAGCAGCGTAGATGCGGGGAAGGCAGATACGCAGTATTTT CASSVDAGKADTQYF
few TRBJ1-4 TRBV7-2 . TGTGCCAGCAGCATGACGGCCGCAACTAATGAAAAACTGTTTTTT CASSMTAATNEKLFF
many TRBJ1-2 TRBV6-9 . TGTGCCAGCAGTTACCTCGACAGGCTGGACTATGGCTACACCTTC CASSYLDRLDYGYTF
many TRBJ2-7 TRBV11-2 TRBD2 TGTGCCAGCAGCTTCCTAGCGGGGTACTACGAGCAGTACTTC CASSFLAGYYEQYF
few TRBJ2-1 TRBV7-2 . TGTGCCAGCAGCTTAAGTGGGAGTACAGGGAATGAGCAGTTCTTC CASSLSGSTGNEQFF
many TRBJ2-1 TRBV19 TRBD2 TGTGCCAGTAGTCTTAGCGGGAGGTTGGACAATGAGCAGTTCTTC CASSLSGRLDNEQFF
. TRBJ1-2 TRBV12-3/TRBV12-4 TRBD1 TGTGCCAGCTCGGACAGGGGTGAAAACTATGGCTACACCTTC CASSDRGENYGYTF
few TRBJ2-1 TRBV30 TRBD2 TGTGCCTGGAACCCCTCCCCAGCGGGAGCCTACAATGAGCAGTTCTTC CAWNPSPAGAYNEQFF
many TRBJ2-7 TRBV10-3 . TGTGCCATCAGCCCCGAGGGTTACGAGCAGTACTTC CAISPEGYEQYF
. TRBJ1-4 TRBV20-1 . TGCGGTGCTAGTAGGGCAGCAACTAATGAAAAACTGTTTTTT CGASRAATNEKLFF
many TRBJ2-7 TRBV5-5 TRBD2 TGTGCCAGCAGCCGGGTGGCGGCTAGCGGGGCCTACGAGCAGTACTTC CASSRVAASGAYEQYF
many TRBJ2-7 TRBV14 . TGTGCCAGCAGCCCCGGGGATAACGAGCAGTACTTC CASSPGDNEQYF
many TRBJ2-7 TRBV11-3 . TGTGCCAGCAGCCCTTCTTGGGGTCCCTACGAGCAGTACTTC CASSPSWGPYEQYF
many TRBJ2-7 TRBV20-1 TRBD1 TGCAGTGCTAGGAGGGGGACAGGGGTTTCGTACGAGCAGTACTTC CSARRGTGVSYEQYF
. TRBJ2-7 TRBV15 TRBD2 TGTGCCACCAGCGGAGAGGCGGGAGTAAACTACGAGCAGTACTTC CATSGEAGVNYEQYF
. TRBJ1-5 TRBV19 TRBD1 TGTGCCAGTAGTATGGCAGGGGGGAGGCCCCAGCATTTT CASSMAGGRPQHF
many TRBJ2-1 TRBV6-1 TRBD2 TGTGCCAGCAGCCAGTGGGGGACTAGCGGGCTCTGGGGTCAGTTCTTC CASSQWGTSGLWGQFF
many TRBJ2-1 TRBV27 TRBD1 TGTGCCAGCAGTTTACACCGGGGACAGGGTGAAAATGAGCAGTTCTTC CASSLHRGQGENEQFF
many TRBJ2-1 TRBV15 TRBD2 TGTGCCACCAGTGCCAGACTAGCGGGAGGGAGGGATGAGCAGTTCTTC CATSARLAGGRDEQFF
many TRBJ2-7 TRBV6-5 TRBD2 TGTGCCAGCAGTTACGCGACTAGCGGAGATACCTACGAGCAGTACTTC CASSYATSGDTYEQYF
many TRBJ1-1 TRBV19 . TGTGCCAGTATAGGTAAGGGGCCCGCTGAAGCTTTCTTT CASIGKGPAEAFF
many TRBJ2-2 TRBV9 . TGTGCCAGCAGCGTGGGGATTACGAACACCGGGGAGCTGTTTTTT CASSVGITNTGELFF
many TRBJ2-7 TRBV7-2 . TGTGCCAGCAGCTTTTTGGGCGGGGGCGGGCAGTACTTC CASSFLGGGGQYF
. TRBJ2-1 TRBV4-3 . TGCGCCAGCAGCTCTAGGGCCTTCTCCTACAATGAGCAGTTCTTC CASSSRAFSYNEQFF
. TRBJ1-4 TRBV20-1 . TGCAGTGCTCGATTAACTAATGAAAAACTGTTTTTT CSARLTNEKLFF
many TRBJ2-1 TRBV11-2 TRBD2 TGTGCCAGCAGCTTTATAGCGGGAGGCAGGGGCAATGAGCAGTTCTTC CASSFIAGGRGNEQFF
many TRBJ2-1 TRBV11-2 TRBD2 TGTGCCAGCAGCTTATTACGGACTAGCGGGAGCGGTGAGCAGTTCTTC CASSLLRTSGSGEQFF
. TRBJ2-3 TRBV5-5 . TGTGCCAGCACCTTGGGTGGCACAGATACGCAGTATTTT CASTLGGTDTQYF
. TRBJ2-3 TRBV25-1 TRBD1 TGTGCCAGCAGTGACTATAGGGACAGGGATACGCAGTATTTT CASSDYRDRDTQYF
. TRBJ1-6 TRBV6-2/TRBV6-3 . TGTGCCAGCAGTGCTACAGGGTTTAATTCACCCCTCCACTTT CASSATGFNSPLHF